This entry is about one TCR beta chain. The CDR3 consists of 16 residues. The ends lost 6 bases at V and 6 bases at J; junction bases unmatched: 14. Germline CDR1 and CDR2: MNHNY and SVGAGI (reference sequence). Original methodology: Estimates of nucleated cell counts were drawn from the amplification of reference gene primers. Clones were sequenced by immunoSEQ multiplex PCR, and TCRdb holds only the in-frame ones, with some missing. The V and J calls and clone size were taken over from that table, and D and trimming were inferred from the DNA. Found here are nearly 200,000 clones, about 88% of them singletons; the top ten hold 6.2%. The data were obtained in a study of blood T cell repertoires in COVID-19. Overall study: Sample material is recorded as cDNA or gDNA derived from T cells, B-cell-depleted T cells, or PBMCs.

The chain is built from TRBV6-6 and TRBJ2-1; 7 bases line up with TRBD2. Sequenced sample: peripheral blood. The clonotype was recovered from a woman between 40 and 50 years old who had recovered from COVID-19. CDR3 loop: CASSPGSKGGFNEQFF. CDR3 nucleotide sequence: TGTGCCAGCAGCCCCGGATCTAAGGGAGGGTTCAATGAGCAGTTCTTC.